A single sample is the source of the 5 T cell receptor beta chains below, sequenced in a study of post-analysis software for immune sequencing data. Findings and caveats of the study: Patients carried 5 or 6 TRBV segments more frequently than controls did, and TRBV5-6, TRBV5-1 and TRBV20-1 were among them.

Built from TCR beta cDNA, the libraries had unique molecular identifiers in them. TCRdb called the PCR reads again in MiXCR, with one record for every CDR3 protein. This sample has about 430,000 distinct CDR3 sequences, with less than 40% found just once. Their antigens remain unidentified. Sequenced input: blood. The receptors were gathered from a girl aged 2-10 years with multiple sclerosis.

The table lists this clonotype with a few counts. The CDR3 DNA reads as TGTGCCAGCAGCCCTAAAGGACAGTTCGGACAGCCCCAGCATTTT. It encodes CASSPKGQFGQPQHF. The rearrangement uses TRBV7-2 and TRBJ1-5; tentative D call: TRBD1 (6 bases). The CDR3 extends over 15 amino acids. The V end lost 5 bases, the J end lost 7 bases, and 18 bases lay between the germline ends. Germline-derived CDR1 and CDR2 are SGHTA and FQGNSA.

This chain's CDR3 is CSASWGYTDTQYF. The CDR3 coding sequence is TGCAGTGCTAGTTGGGGCTACACAGATACGCAGTATTTT. The chain is built from TRBV20-1 and TRBJ2-3, with D possibly TRBD1 on 5 matching bases. V lost 3 bases to trimming and J lost 2 bases, with 9 bases between them. CDR1 is DFQATT and CDR2 is SNEGSKA in the germline V gene (reference sequence). This CDR3 is 13 amino acids long.

The CDR3 DNA follows: TGTGCCAGCAGCCCCGGGGCGTCTTCGGGCTACACCTTC. Translating it yields CASSPGASSGYTF. V and J are TRBV7-3 and TRBJ1-2; perhaps TRBD1 as D (5 bases). The CDR3 is made up of 13 amino acids. CDR1 SGHTA and CDR2 FQGTGA come from the germline V gene. Trimming left V 5 bases short and J 8 bases short, with 15 bases between.

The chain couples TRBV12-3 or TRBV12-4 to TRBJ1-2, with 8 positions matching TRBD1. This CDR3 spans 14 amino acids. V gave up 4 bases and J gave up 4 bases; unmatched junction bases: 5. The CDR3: CASSSGGFGYGYTF. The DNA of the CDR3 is TGTGCCAGCAGTTCAGGGGGCTTCGGCTATGGCTACACCTTC.

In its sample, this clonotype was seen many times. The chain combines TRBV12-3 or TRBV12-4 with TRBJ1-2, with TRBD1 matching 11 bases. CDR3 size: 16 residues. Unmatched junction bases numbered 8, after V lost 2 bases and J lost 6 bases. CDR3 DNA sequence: TGTGCCAGCAGTTTATCTCGTTGGACAGGGGGCAATGGCTACACCTTC. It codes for CASSLSRWTGGNGYTF.